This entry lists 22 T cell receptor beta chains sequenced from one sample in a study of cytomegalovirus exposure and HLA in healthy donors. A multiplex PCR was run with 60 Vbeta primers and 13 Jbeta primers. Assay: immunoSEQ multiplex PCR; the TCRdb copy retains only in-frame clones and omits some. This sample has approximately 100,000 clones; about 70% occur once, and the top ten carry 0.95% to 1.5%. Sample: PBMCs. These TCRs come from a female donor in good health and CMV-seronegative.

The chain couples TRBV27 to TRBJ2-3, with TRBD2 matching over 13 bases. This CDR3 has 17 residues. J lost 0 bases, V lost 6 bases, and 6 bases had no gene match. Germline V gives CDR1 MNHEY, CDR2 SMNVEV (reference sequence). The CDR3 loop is CASSKGTSGISTDTQYF. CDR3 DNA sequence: TGTGCCAGCAGCAAGGGGACTAGCGGGATTAGCACAGATACGCAGTATTTT.

The CDR3: CASSLGTDQNTIYF. The CDR3 DNA is TGTGCCAGCAGTCTTGGGACAGATCAAAACACCATATATTTT. The chain couples TRBV28 to TRBJ1-3; 7 nucleotides line up with TRBD1. V was pared by 5 bases and J by 6 bases, with 7 bases of the junction left unmatched. This CDR3 has 14 amino acids. In germline, CDR1 is MDHEN, CDR2 SYDVKM.

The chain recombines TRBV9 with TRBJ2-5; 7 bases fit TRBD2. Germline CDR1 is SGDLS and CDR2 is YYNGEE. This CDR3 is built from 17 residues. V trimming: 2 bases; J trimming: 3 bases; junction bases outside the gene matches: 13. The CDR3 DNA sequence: TGTGCCAGCAGCGTCGGAAGGACGGGGGGATCGAAAGAGACCCAGTACTTC. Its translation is CASSVGRTGGSKETQYF.

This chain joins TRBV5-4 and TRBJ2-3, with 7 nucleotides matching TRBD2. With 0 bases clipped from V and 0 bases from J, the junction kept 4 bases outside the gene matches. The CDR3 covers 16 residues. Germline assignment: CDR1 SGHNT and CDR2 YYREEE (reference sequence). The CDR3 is CASSLGGGSSTDTQYF. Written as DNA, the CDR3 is TGTGCCAGCAGCTTGGGCGGCGGGAGTAGCACAGATACGCAGTATTTT. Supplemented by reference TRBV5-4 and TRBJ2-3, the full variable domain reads ETGVTQSPTHLIKTRGQQVTLRCSSQSGHNTVSWYQQALGQGPQFIFQYYREEENGRGNFPPRFSGLQFPNYSSELNVNALELDDSALYLCASSLGGGSSTDTQYFGPGTRLTVL.

In nucleotides, the CDR3 is TGTGCCAGCAGTTTACGGGCAGGGGGATACACCGGGGAGCTGTTTTTT. Protein product: CASSLRAGGYTGELFF. V and J are TRBV28 and TRBJ2-2; 7 positions agree with TRBD1. Germline V gene data show CDR1 as MDHEN and CDR2 as SYDVKM. Trimming at V came to 2 bases and at J to 3 bases, leaving 6 bases not matched to a gene. The CDR3 runs to 16 residues.

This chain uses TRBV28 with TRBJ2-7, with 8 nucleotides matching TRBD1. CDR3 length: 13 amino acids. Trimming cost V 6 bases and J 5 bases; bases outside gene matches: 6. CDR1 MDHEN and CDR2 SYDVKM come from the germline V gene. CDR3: CASSGQDRDEQYF. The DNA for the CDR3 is TGTGCCAGCAGCGGCCAGGACAGGGACGAGCAGTACTTC.

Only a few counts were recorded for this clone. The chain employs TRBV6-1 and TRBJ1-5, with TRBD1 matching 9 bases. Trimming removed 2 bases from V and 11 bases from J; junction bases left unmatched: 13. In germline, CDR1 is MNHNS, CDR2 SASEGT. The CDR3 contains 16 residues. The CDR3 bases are TGTGCCAGCAGTGAATTGGCGGACAGGGGAGGTAAGGCCCAGCATTTT. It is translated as CASSELADRGGKAQHF.

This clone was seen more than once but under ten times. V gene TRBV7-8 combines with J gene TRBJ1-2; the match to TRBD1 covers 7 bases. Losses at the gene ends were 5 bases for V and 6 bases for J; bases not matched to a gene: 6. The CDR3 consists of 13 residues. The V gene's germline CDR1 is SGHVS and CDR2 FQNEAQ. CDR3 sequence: CASSPRGVDGYTF. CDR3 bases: TGTGCCAGCAGCCCCAGGGGGGTCGATGGCTACACCTTC.

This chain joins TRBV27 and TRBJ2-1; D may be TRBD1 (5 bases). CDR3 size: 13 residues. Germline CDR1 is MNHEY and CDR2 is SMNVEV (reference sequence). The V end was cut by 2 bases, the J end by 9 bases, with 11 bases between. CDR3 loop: CASSLAGQIEQFF. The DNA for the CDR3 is TGTGCCAGCAGTTTAGCAGGGCAGATTGAGCAGTTCTTC.

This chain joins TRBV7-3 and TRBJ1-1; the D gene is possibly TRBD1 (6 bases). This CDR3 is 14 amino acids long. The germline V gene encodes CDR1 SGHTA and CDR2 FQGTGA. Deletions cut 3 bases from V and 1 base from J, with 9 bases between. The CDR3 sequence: CASSFQGQNTEAFF. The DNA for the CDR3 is TGTGCCAGCAGCTTCCAGGGACAGAACACTGAAGCTTTCTTT.

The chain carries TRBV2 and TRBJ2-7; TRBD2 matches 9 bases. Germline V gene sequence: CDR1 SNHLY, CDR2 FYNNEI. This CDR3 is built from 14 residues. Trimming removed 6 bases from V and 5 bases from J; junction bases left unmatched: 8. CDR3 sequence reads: CASSAGGPGDEQYF. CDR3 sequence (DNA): TGTGCCAGCAGCGCGGGAGGGCCGGGGGACGAGCAGTACTTC.

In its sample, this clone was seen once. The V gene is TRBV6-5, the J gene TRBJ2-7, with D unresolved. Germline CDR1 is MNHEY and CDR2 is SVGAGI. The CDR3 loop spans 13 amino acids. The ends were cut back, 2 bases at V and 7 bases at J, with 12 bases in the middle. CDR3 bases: TGTGCCAGCAGTTACGGTAGCCGGTGGGAGCAGTACTTC. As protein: CASSYGSRWEQYF.

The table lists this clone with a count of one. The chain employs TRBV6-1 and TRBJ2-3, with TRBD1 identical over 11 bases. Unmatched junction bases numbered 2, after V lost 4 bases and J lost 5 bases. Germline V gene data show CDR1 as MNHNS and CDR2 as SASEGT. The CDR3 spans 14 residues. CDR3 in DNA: TGTGCCAGCAGTGGGACAGGGGGCAGAGATACGCAGTATTTT. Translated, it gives CASSGTGGRDTQYF.

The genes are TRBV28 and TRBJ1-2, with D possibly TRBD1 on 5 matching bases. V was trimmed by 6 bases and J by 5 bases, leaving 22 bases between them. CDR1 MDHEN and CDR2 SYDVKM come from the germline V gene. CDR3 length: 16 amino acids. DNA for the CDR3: TGTGCCAGCAGCCCTCCCCGACAGTCTGGATGGTATGGCTACACCTTC. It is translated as CASSPPRQSGWYGYTF.

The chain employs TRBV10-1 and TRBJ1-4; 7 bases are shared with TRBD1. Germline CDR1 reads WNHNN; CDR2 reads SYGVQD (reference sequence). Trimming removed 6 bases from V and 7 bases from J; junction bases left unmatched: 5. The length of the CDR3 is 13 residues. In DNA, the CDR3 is TGCGCCAGCAGGGAGAACAGGGGTGAAAAACTGTTTTTT. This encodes CASRENRGEKLFF.

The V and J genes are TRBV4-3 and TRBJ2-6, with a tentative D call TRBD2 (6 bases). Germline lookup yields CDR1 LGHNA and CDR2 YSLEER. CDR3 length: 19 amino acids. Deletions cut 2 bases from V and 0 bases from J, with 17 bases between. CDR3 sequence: CASSQYAGLGGSGANVLTF. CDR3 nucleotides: TGCGCCAGCAGCCAATATGCCGGCCTGGGGGGCTCTGGGGCCAACGTCCTGACTTTC.

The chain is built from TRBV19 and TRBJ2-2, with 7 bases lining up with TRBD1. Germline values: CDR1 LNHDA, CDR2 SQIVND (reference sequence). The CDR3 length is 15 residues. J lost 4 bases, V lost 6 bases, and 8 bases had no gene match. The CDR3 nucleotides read TGTGCCAGTAGCCGAGGGGGCAGTGGCACCGGGGAGCTGTTTTTT. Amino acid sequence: CASSRGGSGTGELFF.

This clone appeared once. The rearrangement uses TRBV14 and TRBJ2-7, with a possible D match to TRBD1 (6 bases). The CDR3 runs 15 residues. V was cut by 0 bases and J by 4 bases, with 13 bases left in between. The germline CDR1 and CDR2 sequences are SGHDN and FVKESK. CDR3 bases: TGTGCCAGCAGCCAAGACGAGGGGGAGTCTTACGAGCAGTACTTC. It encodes CASSQDEGESYEQYF. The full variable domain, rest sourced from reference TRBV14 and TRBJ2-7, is EAGVTQFPSHSVIEKGQTVTLRCDPISGHDNLYWYRRVMGKEIKFLLHFVKESKQDESGMPNNRFLAERTGGTYSTLKVQPAELEDSGVYFCASSQDEGESYEQYFGPGTRLTVT.

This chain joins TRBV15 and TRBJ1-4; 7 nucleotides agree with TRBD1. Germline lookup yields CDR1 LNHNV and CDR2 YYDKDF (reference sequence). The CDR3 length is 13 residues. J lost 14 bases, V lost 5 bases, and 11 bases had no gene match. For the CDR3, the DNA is TGTGCCACCAGCGGACGTCGACAGGGAAGTCTGTTTTTT. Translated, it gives CATSGRRQGSLFF. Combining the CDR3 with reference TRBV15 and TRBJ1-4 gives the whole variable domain DAMVIQNPRYQVTQFGKPVTLSCSQTLNHNVMYWYQQKSSQAPKLLFHYYDKDFNNEADTPDNFQSRRPNTSFCFLDIRSPGLGDTAMYLCATSGRRQGSLFFGSGTQLSVL.

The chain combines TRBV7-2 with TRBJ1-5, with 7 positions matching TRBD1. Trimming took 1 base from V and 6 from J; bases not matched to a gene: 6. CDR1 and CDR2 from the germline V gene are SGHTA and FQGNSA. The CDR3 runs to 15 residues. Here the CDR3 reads CASSLDRGPGQPQHF. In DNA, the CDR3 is TGTGCCAGCAGCTTAGACAGGGGTCCGGGTCAGCCCCAGCATTTT.

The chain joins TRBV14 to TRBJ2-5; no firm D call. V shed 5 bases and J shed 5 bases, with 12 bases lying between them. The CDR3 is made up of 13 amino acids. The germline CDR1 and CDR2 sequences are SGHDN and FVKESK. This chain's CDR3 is CASSIFYSETQYF. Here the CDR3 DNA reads TGTGCCAGCAGCATCTTTTACTCGGAGACCCAGTACTTC.

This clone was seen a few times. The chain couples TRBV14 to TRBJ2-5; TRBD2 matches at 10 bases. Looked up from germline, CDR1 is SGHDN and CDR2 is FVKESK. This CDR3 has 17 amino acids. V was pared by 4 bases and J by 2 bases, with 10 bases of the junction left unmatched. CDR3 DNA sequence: TGTGCCAGCAGCCCCGTTACAAGCGGGAGGGTACAAGAGACCCAGTACTTC. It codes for CASSPVTSGRVQETQYF.